The 32 T cell receptor beta chains below come from one sample, sequenced in a study of T-cell memory formation after mild COVID-19. One entry per CDR3 protein, called by TCRdb with MiXCR from the 5' RACE reads. The repertoire holds over 300,000 distinct CDR3 sequences, with 20% as singletons. The sequenced sample was PBMCs or a T cell subset sorted from them (not recorded which). The receptors here all came from a man between 18 and 29 years old who had mild COVID-19 (a few samples of this study predate the infection). Cell type and time point are not known.

The rearrangement joins TRBV19 to TRBJ1-2, with a weak D call TRBD1 (6 bases). V gave up 8 bases and J gave up 4 bases, with 20 bases separating them. The CDR3 contains 15 residues. CDR1 is LNHDA, CDR2 SQIVND, per germline (reference sequence). The DNA of the CDR3 is TGTGCCAGTCGACATTCCCCGACAGGTGGCTATGGCTACACCTTC. This sequence encodes CASRHSPTGGYGYTF.

This clonotype came up a few times. This chain links TRBV7-9 with TRBJ2-2; maybe TRBD1 (5 bases). Germline-derived CDR1 and CDR2 are SEHNR and FQNEAQ (reference sequence). CDR3 size: 14 residues. The V end lost 9 bases, the J end lost 2 bases, and 13 bases lay between the germline ends. The CDR3 region has the DNA TGTGCCAGTCTTGACAGCGATAACACCGGGGAGCTGTTTTTT. As protein: CASLDSDNTGELFF.

The V gene is TRBV18, the J gene TRBJ2-7; D perhaps matches TRBD2 (5 bases). Germline loops: CDR1 KGHSH, CDR2 LQKENI. The V gene lost 6 bases and the J gene lost 0 bases, with 21 bases spanning the gap. The CDR3 runs to 17 residues. The CDR3 here is CASSVTRAAASSYEQYF. In DNA, the CDR3 is TGTGCCAGCTCTGTTACTAGGGCCGCCGCAAGCTCCTACGAGCAGTACTTC.

The gene calls are TRBV29-1 and TRBJ2-2; D not resolved. Trimming cost V 6 bases and J 2 bases, with 7 bases left between them. CDR1 is SQVTM, CDR2 ANQGSEA, per germline. The CDR3 totals 12 residues. CDR3 DNA: TGCAGCGTCGCACTTAACACCGGGGAGCTGTTTTTT. Encoded protein: CSVALNTGELFF.

This clonotype was seen at least ten times. The CDR3 region has the DNA TGCGCCAGCCGCGGGGGACTAGCGGGGTCTAGCTCCTACAATGAGCAGTTCTTC. Its translation is CASRGGLAGSSSYNEQFF. The chain has TRBV4-3 and TRBJ2-1; 13 bases are shared with TRBD2. Trimming removed 8 bases from V and 0 bases from J; junction bases left unmatched: 10. CDR1 is LGHNA, CDR2 YSLEER, per germline. CDR3 length: 18 residues.

The chain has TRBV29-1 and TRBJ2-7; the D gene is possibly TRBD1 (6 bases). Trimming took 6 bases from V and 5 from J, leaving 17 bases between them. The CDR3 runs to 13 residues. The germline V gene has CDR1 SQVTM and CDR2 ANQGSEA. CDR3 amino acids: CSVARDIQDEQYF. The CDR3, as DNA: TGCAGCGTCGCACGGGACATTCAAGACGAGCAGTACTTC.

This clonotype was observed a handful of times. For the CDR3, the DNA is TGCGCCAGCAGCCCGGACAGGGGAAGTGAAAAACTGTTTTTT. Translation gives CASSPDRGSEKLFF. The chain is built from TRBV5-1 and TRBJ1-4; 9 bases match TRBD1. Unmatched junction bases numbered 5, after V lost 4 bases and J lost 7 bases. Germline V CDR1 and CDR2: SGHRS, YFSETQ. The CDR3 loop spans 14 amino acids.

The chain has TRBV6-2 or TRBV6-3 and TRBJ1-2; tentatively, D is TRBD1 (5 bases). The CDR3 has 13 residues. Germline-derived CDR1 and CDR2 are MNHEY and SVGEGT. V gave up 1 base and J gave up 8 bases, with 11 bases separating them. In DNA form, the CDR3 reads TGTGCCAGCAGTTACTTACAGAGGGGAGGCTACACCTTC. Protein: CASSYLQRGGYTF.

This clonotype was found a few times. In DNA, the CDR3 is TGTGCCAGCAGTTTCCTAGCGGGGGTTTGGGAGACCCAGTACTTC. Its translation is CASSFLAGVWETQYF. The chain joins TRBV27 to TRBJ2-5, with TRBD2 matching 10 bases. This CDR3 is 15 amino acids long. CDR1 is MNHEY, CDR2 SMNVEV, per germline (reference sequence). V gave up 3 bases and J gave up 5 bases; unmatched junction bases: 6.

The V call is TRBV4-3, the J call TRBJ1-4; TRBD1 matches at 8 bases. CDR1 and CDR2 from the germline V gene are LGHNA and YSLEER. V dropped 0 bases and J dropped 8; count of bases not matched to a gene: 5. The CDR3 has 15 residues. The CDR3 region is CASSQEVQGGEKLFF. The CDR3 bases are TGCGCCAGCAGCCAAGAAGTACAGGGGGGGGAAAAACTGTTTTTT.

The chain joins TRBV19 to TRBJ2-7; possibly TRBD1 for D (6 bases). CDR1 is LNHDA and CDR2 is SQIVND in the germline V gene (reference sequence). This CDR3 comprises 13 residues. The V gene lost 4 bases and the J gene lost 4 bases, with 11 bases spanning the gap. The CDR3 is CASSKDSSYEQYV. The CDR3 nucleotides read TGTGCCAGTAGTAAGGACAGTAGTTACGAGCAGTACGTC.

This chain joins TRBV5-1 and TRBJ1-1, with 8 bases matching TRBD1. The trim removed 4 bases at V and 5 bases at J, leaving 7 bases unmatched. The CDR3 loop spans 14 amino acids. CDR1 and CDR2 from the germline V gene are SGHRS and YFSETQ. The chain's CDR3 is CASSLYRGRTEAFF. CDR3 bases: TGCGCCAGCAGCCTATACAGGGGGAGGACTGAAGCTTTCTTT.

This clonotype was picked up a small number of times. The J gene is TRBJ2-5, the V gene TRBV11-2; a possible D gene is TRBD2 (5 bases). CDR3 length: 15 amino acids. Germline CDR1 is SGHAT and CDR2 is FQNNGV. Deletions cut 4 bases from V and 1 base from J, with 13 bases between. In nucleotides, the CDR3 is TGTGCCAGCAGCTCCTACGGACTTGGCCAAGAGACCCAGTACTTC. This codes for CASSSYGLGQETQYF. The whole variable domain, filled in from reference TRBV11-2 and TRBJ2-5, reads EAGVAQSPRYKIIEKRQSVAFWCNPISGHATLYWYQQILGQGPKLLIQFQNNGVVDDSQLPKDRFSAERLKGVDSTLKIQPAKLEDSAVYLCASSSYGLGQETQYFGPGTRLLVL.

This clonotype was observed a few times. The chain joins TRBV12-5 to TRBJ2-5; perhaps TRBD1 as D (7 bases). V was cut by 3 bases and J by 7 bases, with 12 bases left in between. The CDR3 is made up of 13 amino acids. CDR1 and CDR2 from the germline V gene are LGHNT and FRNRAP. The CDR3 sequence is CASGFTGEATQYF. CDR3 bases: TGTGCTAGTGGTTTTACAGGGGAGGCGACCCAGTACTTC.

V and J are TRBV11-2 and TRBJ2-5; 8 nucleotides align to TRBD2. The J segment lost 5 bases and the V segment lost 5 bases, leaving 13 bases of the junction unmatched. CDR1 SGHAT and CDR2 FQNNGV come from the germline V gene. The CDR3 is 16 residues long. CDR3 in DNA: TGTGCCAGCAGCCCCGAGCGGCTAGCGGGCCTGGAGACCCAGTACTTC. It codes for CASSPERLAGLETQYF.

The genes are TRBV5-1 and TRBJ2-3; the match to TRBD2 covers 13 bases. The V gene's germline CDR1 is SGHRS and CDR2 YFSETQ. This CDR3 comprises 17 residues. With V trimmed by 4 bases and J by 1 base, 6 bases remained unmatched. For the CDR3, the DNA is TGCGCCAGCAGCCCGGGAGGACTAGCGGGGGGCACAGATACGCAGTATTTT. Translating it yields CASSPGGLAGGTDTQYF.

This chain uses TRBV7-2 with TRBJ1-6, with D perhaps matching TRBD1 (5 bases). Deletions cut 4 bases from V and 13 bases from J, with 14 bases between. Germline loops: CDR1 SGHTA, CDR2 FQGNSA. This CDR3 has 13 residues. This CDR3 reads CASSSQETEPLHF. DNA of the CDR3: TGTGCCAGCAGCTCACAGGAGACTGAGCCCCTCCACTTT.

Only a few counts were recorded for this clonotype. The V and J genes are TRBV14 and TRBJ2-7; D may be TRBD2 (6 bases). This CDR3 region has 15 residues. Germline CDR1 and CDR2: SGHDN and FVKESK. V was shortened by 1 base and J by 7 bases, with 17 bases between the two germline ends. The CDR3 DNA reads TGTGCCAGCAGCCAAGTTGGCGGGGCCCCGGGGGAGCAGTACTTC. It specifies CASSQVGGAPGEQYF.

This clonotype showed up just a few times. The chain has TRBV18 and TRBJ2-5; D is ambiguous. Trimming stripped 2 bases from V and 5 bases from J, with 9 bases between. This CDR3 has 13 residues. Germline assignment: CDR1 KGHSH and CDR2 LQKENI. The CDR3 region has the DNA TGTGCCAGCTCACCAGCGCGTACTGAGACCCAGTACTTC. This codes for CASSPARTETQYF.

The chain couples TRBV7-2 to TRBJ2-5; 9 bases line up with TRBD1. Germline lookup yields CDR1 SGHTA and CDR2 FQGNSA. This CDR3 contains 15 residues. V lost 7 bases, J lost 5 bases, and 11 bases stayed unmatched. CDR3 DNA: TGTGCCAGCACCCTGGACAGGGGCGTGTGGGAGACCCAGTACTTC. Protein: CASTLDRGVWETQYF. Drawing the rest from reference TRBV7-2 and TRBJ2-5, the complete variable domain is GAGVSQSPSNKVTEKGKDVELRCDPISGHTALYWYRQSLGQGLEFLIYFQGNSAPDKSGLPSDRFSAERTGGSVSTLTIQRTQQEDSAVYLCASTLDRGVWETQYFGPGTRLLVL.

Concerning this clonotype itself: One junction end does not reproduce the germline sequence, and a read error may be involved. This chain uses TRBV15 with TRBJ2-1; tentatively, D is TRBD1 or TRBD2 (5 bases each). The CDR3 has 15 residues. Germline CDR1 and CDR2: LNHNV and YYDKDF (reference sequence). CDR3 coding DNA: TGTGCCACCAGCAGAGATCTCGCGACCGGGACCTCCTTGGCCTTC. Its protein product is CATSRDLATGTSLAF.

In this sample, this clonotype turned up a few times. The genes are TRBV10-2 and TRBJ2-3; 9 nucleotides line up with TRBD2. CDR3 length: 16 amino acids. Looked up from germline, CDR1 is WSHSY and CDR2 is SAAADI. J was trimmed by 6 bases and V by 7 bases; bases with no gene match: 14. The DNA for the CDR3 is TGCGCCAGCAAGCGGGGGGCGGACGCGAAGATGGATACGCAGTATTTT. Translated, it gives CASKRGADAKMDTQYF.

Turning to this clonotype: The germline gene is not matched at one end of the junction; a read error may be the cause. The genes are TRBV29-1 and TRBJ1-3, with D possibly matching TRBD1 (5 bases). Germline V gives CDR1 SQVTM, CDR2 ANQGSEA. This CDR3 has 11 residues. CDR3 bases: TGCAGCGGGGGAAGGGGAACCACCATATATTTT. Its protein is CSGGRGTTIYF.

This chain connects TRBV18 to TRBJ1-4; D uncertain. CDR3 length: 14 amino acids. Trimming shortened V by 3 bases and J by 8 bases, and 13 bases separated the two germline ends. The germline V gene encodes CDR1 KGHSH and CDR2 LQKENI. This CDR3 reads CASSPGLGEEKLFF. Written as DNA, the CDR3 is TGTGCCAGCTCACCCGGGCTCGGCGAAGAAAAACTGTTTTTT. The full variable domain, its missing parts supplied by reference TRBV18 and TRBJ1-4, is NAGVMQNPRHLVRRRGQEARLRCSPMKGHSHVYWYRQLPEEGLKFMVYLQKENIIDESGMPKERFSAEFPKEGPSILRIQQVVRGDSAAYFCASSPGLGEEKLFFGSGTQLSVL.

This clonotype was seen more than once but under ten times. CDR3 DNA sequence: TGTGCCAGCAGTTACTCTTCTCTCGCAGCGAGGGGCTACACCTTC. As protein: CASSYSSLAARGYTF. V is TRBV6-5 and J is TRBJ1-2; D gene uncertain. V was trimmed by 0 bases and J by 8 bases, leaving 16 bases between them. The CDR3 covers 15 residues. CDR1 MNHEY and CDR2 SVGAGI come from the germline V gene.

The CDR3 nucleotides read TGTGCCACCAGTGAGCGACAGTCCCCACAAGGGCAGTTCTTC. It codes for CATSERQSPQGQFF. V usage is TRBV24-1 and J usage is TRBJ2-1; TRBD1 might be the D (5 bases). Trimming cost V 4 bases and J 12 bases, with 18 bases left between them. This CDR3 contains 14 residues. Germline V gene data show CDR1 as KGHDR and CDR2 as SFDVKD.

This clonotype was seen more than once but under ten times. J is TRBJ1-1 and V is TRBV9; D ambiguous. The length of the CDR3 is 13 residues. Deletions cut 4 bases from V and 2 bases from J, with 9 bases between. Germline CDR1 SGDLS, CDR2 YYNGEE. This chain's CDR3 is CASSPDPNTEAFF. CDR3 DNA: TGTGCCAGCAGCCCGGACCCAAACACTGAAGCTTTCTTT.

The chain uses TRBV20-1 and TRBJ2-7; D gene uncertain. CDR3 length equals 14 residues. Looked up from germline, CDR1 is DFQATT and CDR2 is SNEGSKA (reference sequence). The germline V and J ends were trimmed by 0 bases and 7 bases, with 16 bases remaining between them. Here the CDR3 DNA reads TGCAGTGCTAGAGATCCGGGCCTCCCGGGTGAGCAGTACGTC. Residues: CSARDPGLPGEQYV.

The CDR3 bases are TGTGCCAGCTCCACTACCCAGGGGGGTCAGCCCCAGCATTTT. Translation: CASSTTQGGQPQHF. The chain couples TRBV6-4 to TRBJ1-5; 7 nucleotides align to TRBD1. CDR1 is MRHNA and CDR2 is SNTAGT in the germline V gene. The CDR3 contains 14 residues. V trimming: 8 bases; J trimming: 6 bases; junction bases outside the gene matches: 10.

This clonotype was detected a few times. The chain carries TRBV20-1 and TRBJ2-5; D remains ambiguous. The germline gives CDR1 DFQATT, CDR2 SNEGSKA (reference sequence). V lost 7 bases and J 5 bases, leaving 17 bases between the germline ends. The CDR3 spans 13 residues. CDR3 bases: TGCAGTGGTAGCCGACCCCCTCGGGAGACCCAGTACTTC. This gives the protein CSGSRPPRETQYF.

The sample holds a few counts of this clonotype. This sequence joins TRBV6-6 and TRBJ1-5; D gene unclear. V was shortened by 6 bases and J by 3 bases, with 9 bases between the two germline ends. CDR1 is MNHNY, CDR2 SVGAGI, per germline (reference sequence). The length of the CDR3 is 13 residues. This CDR3 is CASSRQHNQPQHF. Written as DNA, the CDR3 is TGTGCCAGCAGCCGTCAACACAATCAGCCCCAGCATTTT.

V and J are TRBV7-2 and TRBJ2-3, with 7 bases that match TRBD2. V gave up 8 bases and J gave up 3 bases; unmatched junction bases: 14. The CDR3 is 16 residues long. In germline, CDR1 is SGHTA, CDR2 FQGNSA. The CDR3, as DNA: TGTGCCAGCGGCCCACTGGGGCTAGCGGAGACAGATACGCAGTATTTT. Encoded protein: CASGPLGLAETDTQYF. The entire variable domain, with the rest obtained from reference TRBV7-2 and TRBJ2-3, is as follows: GAGVSQSPSNKVTEKGKDVELRCDPISGHTALYWYRQSLGQGLEFLIYFQGNSAPDKSGLPSDRFSAERTGGSVSTLTIQRTQQEDSAVYLCASGPLGLAETDTQYFGPGTRLTVL.